This T cell receptor beta chain was identified during a study of Ad26.COV2.S vaccination and SARS-CoV-2 variants. Germline lookup yields CDR1 GTSNPN and CDR2 SVGIG (reference sequence). Deletions cut 5 bases from V and 4 bases from J, with 6 bases between. This CDR3 has 11 residues. Study-wide results and limits: Vaccinees showed greater spike-specific TCR breadth than placebo recipients.

As concerns this clone: Its matching antigen is unknown.

Sequenced by immunoSEQ multiplex PCR; TCRdb stores in-frame clones only, minus some. Of 46,000 or so clones listed, 65% to 90% were seen once; the top ten hold about half. This TCR derives from a human donor who had recovered from COVID-19. The material sequenced was peripheral blood, taken after recovery from COVID-19. J is TRBJ1-5 and V is TRBV30; TRBD1 is a possible D gene (5 bases). CDR3 residues: CAWGGNQPQHF. DNA of the CDR3: TGTGCCTGGGGGGGGAATCAGCCCCAGCATTTT.